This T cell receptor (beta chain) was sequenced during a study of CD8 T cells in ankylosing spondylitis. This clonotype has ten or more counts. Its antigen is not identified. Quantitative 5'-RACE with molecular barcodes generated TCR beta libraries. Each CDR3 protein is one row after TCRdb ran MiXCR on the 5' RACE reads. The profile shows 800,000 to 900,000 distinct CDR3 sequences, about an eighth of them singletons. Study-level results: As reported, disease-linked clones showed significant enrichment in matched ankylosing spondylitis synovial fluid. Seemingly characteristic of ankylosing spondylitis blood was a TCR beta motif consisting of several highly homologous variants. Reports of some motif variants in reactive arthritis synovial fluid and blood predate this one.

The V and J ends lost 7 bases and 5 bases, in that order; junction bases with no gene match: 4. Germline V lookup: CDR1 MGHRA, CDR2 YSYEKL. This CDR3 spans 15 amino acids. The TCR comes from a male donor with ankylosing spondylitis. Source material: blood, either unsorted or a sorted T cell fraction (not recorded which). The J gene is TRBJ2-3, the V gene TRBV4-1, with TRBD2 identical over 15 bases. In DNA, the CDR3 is TGCGCCAGCACCCAGGGACTAGCGGGAGGAGATACGCAGTATTTT. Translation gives CASTQGLAGGDTQYF.